The rows below give T cell receptor beta chains drawn from one sample of a study of T cells after yellow fever vaccination. A single record per CDR3 protein comes from TCRdb applying MiXCR to the 5' RACE reads. The sample has 400,000 or so distinct CDR3 sequences; around 20% are singletons. The sequencing here drew on PBMCs, taken before the yellow fever booster vaccination. The receptors shown here come from a man younger than 35 who received the YFV17D yellow fever vaccine. The CDR3 runs from the conserved cysteine through the conserved F or W. Each record gives: CDR3 length, J gene, V gene, CDR3 protein.

11	TRBJ2-2	TRBV20-1	CSAVDQRKLFF
16	TRBJ2-3	TRBV4-3	CASSRGGGGLTDTQYF
13	TRBJ1-2	TRBV9	CASSVQGNYGYTF
15	TRBJ1-5	TRBV6-6	CASSTRDSSNQPQHF
16	TRBJ1-1	TRBV15	CATSRDPGRGRTEAFF
12	TRBJ2-7	TRBV10-3	CAIRDTGYEQYF
13	TRBJ1-6	TRBV9	CASSVVDNSPLHF
13	TRBJ2-1	TRBV7-7	CASSLDGGDEQFF
13	TRBJ1-2	TRBV4-1	CASSQGTVYGYTF
16	TRBJ1-5	TRBV10-3	CAISEIGPRGNQPQHF
16	TRBJ2-1	TRBV6-5	CASRIGGRGPWYEQFF
12	TRBJ2-1	TRBV12-3/TRBV12-4	CASSWGRDEQFF
13	TRBJ1-1	TRBV13	CASSPAPWTEAFF
13	TRBJ1-6	TRBV5-5	CASRTGFNSPLHF
15	TRBJ2-1	TRBV28	CASTEASVPEGEQFF
13	TRBJ2-1	TRBV12-3/TRBV12-4	CASSHIRGDEQFF
14	TRBJ1-1	TRBV25-1	CASSEKAGNTEAFF
13	TRBJ2-7	TRBV7-2	CASSASGDYEQYF
13	TRBJ2-7	TRBV5-1	CASSWQRPDEQYF
14	TRBJ1-1	TRBV5-1	CASSTGQGNTEAFF
16	TRBJ2-3	TRBV9	CASSLLERGAADTQYF
13	TRBJ2-1	TRBV7-2	CASSSQPGYEQFF
14	TRBJ2-7	TRBV18	CASGSGQVPLEQYF
17	TRBJ2-3	TRBV7-9	CASSSATGALSTDTQYF
16	TRBJ2-7	TRBV5-1	CASSFSGTSFTYEQYF
16	TRBJ2-1	TRBV20-1	CSARDAIAGYYNEQFF
16	TRBJ2-3	TRBV19	CASSIRGLAGTDTQYF
16	TRBJ2-5	TRBV4-3	CASSQERGLGQETQYF
13	TRBJ1-2	TRBV29-1	CSGDSQGNYGYTF
14	TRBJ2-1	TRBV10-3	CASKTGSSYNEQFF
15	TRBJ1-5	TRBV12-3/TRBV12-4	CASRSGNRVGQPQHF
12	TRBJ2-5	TRBV27	CASSLEGKTQYF
15	TRBJ2-6	TRBV11-2	CASSRRDSGANVLTF
15	TRBJ1-2	TRBV9	CASSAAGATNYGYTF
14	TRBJ1-1	TRBV12-5	CASGLGQGGTEAFF
17	TRBJ1-6	TRBV7-8	CASSLSRSAFDNSPLHF
13	TRBJ1-2	TRBV4-1	CASSRQDNYGYTF
16	TRBJ2-1	TRBV6-5	CASNGGLTGRGNEQFF
16	TRBJ2-1	TRBV4-2	CASSQESRSSYNEQFF
16	TRBJ1-2	TRBV4-3	CASSQDSQGLAYGYTF
15	TRBJ2-5	TRBV7-9	CASSLINRGQETQYF
16	TRBJ1-1	TRBV7-9	CASSLPPDRPNTEAFF
15	TRBJ1-6	TRBV7-9	CASSPWDRDNSPLHF
14	TRBJ1-2	TRBV6-1	CASTPGGHLYGYTF
12	TRBJ1-1	TRBV12-3/TRBV12-4	CASSFTGSEAFF
14	TRBJ2-4	TRBV9	CASSRTGSKNIQYF
17	TRBJ2-3	TRBV7-2	CASSLGATRGQADTQYF
14	TRBJ1-1	TRBV6-5	CASRRQNPTTEAFF
14	TRBJ2-2	TRBV10-3	CAISGNLNTGELFF
16	TRBJ2-3	TRBV4-1	CASSQDRTERTDTQYF
13	TRBJ1-3	TRBV29-1	CSGSTGGGNTIYF
16	TRBJ1-5	TRBV10-3	CAISDPDRDSSQPQHF
14	TRBJ2-1	TRBV5-6	CASSSDDRGNEQFF
16	TRBJ1-2	TRBV7-9	CASSFSGATGHYGYTF